This T cell receptor (beta chain) stems from a study of blood T cell repertoires in COVID-19 (dated by TCRdb to the early 2020s). For context, the study as a whole: Collaborator samples came from the United States, Italy and Spain and covered acute and convalescent phases of COVID-19. The samples were drawn from the first 160 participants of the ongoing ImmuneRACE study and from 950 to 1,500 subjects provided by 6 global collaborators. Sample metadata almost always included a de-identified subject ID, COVID-19 status, age in years and sex. The material from the prospective study consisted of cDNA or gDNA derived from T cells, B-cell-depleted T cells, or PBMCs. The dataset comprised deeply sampled blood TCRbeta repertoires from subjects exposed to, actively infected with, or recovered from COVID-19. The repertoires were released in a freely available public database intended as a resource for research on the immune response to SARS-CoV-2. Where available, HLA class I and class II types were obtained from metadata supplied by the sample provider rather than from assay-based typing. Beyond this particular receptor, the publication reports: The quantity of clinical and demographic metadata differed by source and by participant and was supplied without curation.

Trimmed from V: 0 bases; trimmed from J: 3 bases; junction bases lacking a gene match: 10. From the germline V gene, CDR1 is SGHDT and CDR2 is YYEEEE. Inclusive of the bounding cysteine and phenylalanine, the CDR3 is 17 residues long. Of all the DNA, just the CDR3 is kept, 51 bases in frame from base 1. Participants in the prospective study were enrolled through a virtual design, were aged about 18 to 100 years, and lived in roughly 24 United States geographic areas. In the prospective study, participants were assigned to cohorts based on the clinical history participants reported in a screening survey and a study questionnaire. Exposed participants were defined as having been in contact with someone with a PCR-confirmed or clinician-diagnosed COVID-19 case within 2 weeks of study entry. In the prospective study, whole blood, serum and a nasopharyngeal or oropharyngeal swab were collected from each participant by mobile phlebotomists. Prospective study participants could optionally give additional blood draws and questionnaires over an approximately 2-month period. Before DNA extraction, blood samples from the prospective study were shipped at room temperature or frozen.

TCRbeta CDR3 regions were amplified from genomic DNA by means of the immunoSEQ Assay, a bias-controlled multiplex PCR. In the paper's pipeline: The number of nucleated cells in each sample was estimated by amplification of reference gene primers within the assay. To quantify the absolute abundance of each unique TCRbeta CDR3 rearrangement, sequence reads were collapsed and filtered. For each sample, productive Simpson clonality was calculated as the square root of Simpson's diversity index across productive rearrangements. TCRdb stores this immuneACCESS table with in-frame sequences only. Part of the clones is absent; in the studies checked, under half of the shortfall reflects unresolved V genes, and no reason is known for the rest. V, J and clone size reflect that table, while D and trimming were determined from the DNA. The table for this sample lists 180,000 or so clones; about 80% of them were counted only once. In total, the top ten clones hold roughly an eighth of the sample.

Remarks on this clone: Its antigen is not yet known. Base qualities were left out, and no much larger clone turns up one base away.

Sequenced sample: PBMCs or T cells enriched from blood (not recorded which). The sequence was collected from a man in his fifties or sixties who had been exposed to COVID-19. The chain couples TRBV5-6 to TRBJ2-3, and TRBD2 aligns with 7 junction nucleotides. The CDR3 protein sequence reads: CASSLVGVTSDTDTQYF. The DNA sequence is given as TGTGCCAGCAGCTTGGTCGGAGTAACTAGCGATACAGATACGCAGTATTTT.